Listed below are T cell receptor beta chains from one sample, sequenced in a study of blood T cell repertoires in COVID-19. The protocol was immunoSEQ multiplex PCR, while the TCRdb copy is restricted to in-frame clones and leaves out a portion. This table holds about 200,000 clones, over 60% found once. Material for sequencing was peripheral blood. These receptors originate from a woman aged 70-85 years with acute or convalescent COVID-19. CDR3s include the opening cysteine and the closing phenylalanine or tryptophan. D genes are given only for firm matches. Where a row states a size, it is once, few, many or the class of an expanded clone; other rows omit it.

V gene: TRBV20-1; clone size: .; D gene: .; J gene: TRBJ2-7; CDR3 protein: CSARTVSEQYF; CDR3 DNA: TGCAGTGCTCGTACTGTGAGCGAGCAGTACTTC
V gene: TRBV4-1; clone size: .; D gene: TRBD1; J gene: TRBJ1-6; CDR3 protein: CASSQEGQGISPLHF; CDR3 DNA: TGCGCCAGCAGCCAAGAGGGACAGGGGATTTCACCCCTCCACTTT
V gene: TRBV14; clone size: few; D gene: .; J gene: TRBJ1-2; CDR3 protein: CASSPTGIGTYGYTF; CDR3 DNA: TGTGCCAGCAGCCCCACAGGGATTGGAACCTATGGCTACACCTTC
V gene: TRBV10-1; clone size: few; D gene: .; J gene: TRBJ2-3; CDR3 protein: CASSESRQLGPSTDTQYF; CDR3 DNA: TGCGCCAGCAGTGAGTCGAGGCAGCTAGGCCCTAGCACAGATACGCAGTATTTT
V gene: TRBV10-3; clone size: .; D gene: TRBD1; J gene: TRBJ1-6; CDR3 protein: CAISVGQATSPLHF; CDR3 DNA: TGTGCCATCAGTGTGGGACAGGCGACTTCACCCCTCCACTTT
V gene: TRBV4-3; clone size: .; D gene: TRBD2; J gene: TRBJ2-1; CDR3 protein: CASSQEGGRLFF; CDR3 DNA: TGCGCCAGCAGCCAAGAGGGGGGGAGGCTGTTCTTC
V gene: TRBV5-1; clone size: .; D gene: TRBD1; J gene: TRBJ1-6; CDR3 protein: CASSSAVDRYSPLHF; CDR3 DNA: TGCGCCAGCAGCTCGGCGGTGGACAGGTATTCACCCCTCCACTTT
V gene: TRBV30; clone size: .; D gene: TRBD1; J gene: TRBJ1-5; CDR3 protein: CAWSYSGTGLSNQPQHF; CDR3 DNA: TGTGCCTGGAGCTATTCCGGGACAGGGCTAAGCAATCAGCCCCAGCATTTT
V gene: TRBV25-1; clone size: .; D gene: TRBD1; J gene: TRBJ1-5; CDR3 protein: CASSEAGTAFNQPQHF; CDR3 DNA: TGTGCCAGCAGTGAGGCCGGGACAGCTTTCAATCAGCCCCAGCATTTT
V gene: TRBV30; clone size: .; D gene: .; J gene: TRBJ1-4; CDR3 protein: CAWSLQGGEKLFF; CDR3 DNA: TGTGCCTGGAGTTTACAGGGTGGTGAAAAACTGTTTTTT
V gene: TRBV10-3; clone size: .; D gene: TRBD2; J gene: TRBJ2-5; CDR3 protein: CATHTGLAGIQETQYF; CDR3 DNA: TGTGCCACGCATACCGGACTAGCGGGGATCCAAGAGACCCAGTACTTC
V gene: TRBV7-2; clone size: .; D gene: .; J gene: TRBJ2-3; CDR3 protein: CASSSASVDTQYF; CDR3 DNA: TGTGCCAGCAGCTCCGCCAGCGTGGATACGCAGTATTTT
V gene: TRBV5-8; clone size: .; D gene: .; J gene: TRBJ2-1; CDR3 protein: CASSIQDAAEQFF; CDR3 DNA: TGTGCCAGCAGCATACAGGATGCGGCGGAGCAGTTCTTC
V gene: TRBV5-1; clone size: .; D gene: TRBD1; J gene: TRBJ2-4; CDR3 protein: CASSERDRGRSGKNIQYF; CDR3 DNA: TGCGCCAGCAGCGAGAGGGACAGGGGTCGTTCGGGCAAAAACATTCAGTACTTC
V gene: TRBV24-1; clone size: many; D gene: TRBD1; J gene: TRBJ2-3; CDR3 protein: CATSDRGDREADTQYF; CDR3 DNA: TGTGCCACCAGTGATCGGGGGGACAGGGAGGCAGATACGCAGTATTTT
V gene: TRBV2; clone size: .; D gene: .; J gene: TRBJ1-6; CDR3 protein: CASSLRENSPLHF; CDR3 DNA: TGTGCCAGCAGTTTGAGGGAAAATTCACCCCTCCACTTT
V gene: TRBV6-5; clone size: .; D gene: TRBD1; J gene: TRBJ2-5; CDR3 protein: CASSRDRQETQYF; CDR3 DNA: TGTGCCAGCAGTCGGGACAGACAAGAGACCCAGTACTTC
V gene: TRBV5-6; clone size: once; D gene: TRBD1; J gene: TRBJ2-3; CDR3 protein: CASSPPRDRGRSSTDTQYF; CDR3 DNA: TGTGCCAGCAGCCCCCCCCGGGACAGGGGAAGGTCTAGCACAGATACGCAGTATTTT
V gene: TRBV2; clone size: .; D gene: .; J gene: TRBJ1-3; CDR3 protein: CASSDDTEAYRNTIYF; CDR3 DNA: TGTGCCAGCAGTGACGACACCGAAGCCTACAGAAACACCATATATTTT
V gene: TRBV28; clone size: .; D gene: .; J gene: TRBJ1-1; CDR3 protein: CASSFRERSAEAFF; CDR3 DNA: TGTGCCAGCAGTTTTAGGGAGCGGTCGGCTGAAGCTTTCTTT
V gene: TRBV19; clone size: .; D gene: TRBD1; J gene: TRBJ2-2; CDR3 protein: CASSDRGLNTGELFF; CDR3 DNA: TGTGCCAGTAGCGACAGGGGGCTGAACACCGGGGAGCTGTTTTTT
V gene: TRBV24-1; clone size: once; D gene: .; J gene: TRBJ1-5; CDR3 protein: CATSDGSDSHQPQHF; CDR3 DNA: TGTGCCACCAGTGATGGCTCAGACTCCCATCAGCCCCAGCATTTT